This T cell receptor beta chain was documented in a study of blood T cell repertoires in COVID-19. Study in general: Acute-phase and convalescent COVID-19 samples originated in the United States, Italy and Spain. T cells, B-cell-depleted T cells, or PBMCs supplied cDNA or gDNA.

Recruited during active infection, patients (from Seattle) were subsequently followed longitudinally. The authors' processing: Amplified reference gene primers provided the basis for estimating nucleated cell counts. Some clones are missing from TCRdb's copy, which holds only in-frame ones; the method was immunoSEQ multiplex PCR. For V, J and clone size, that table is used; D and trimming come from the DNA. The sample includes approximately 440,000 clones, approximately 88% of them seen just once. There are 16 residues in the CDR3. Germline-derived CDR1 and CDR2 are GTSNPN and SVGIG (reference sequence). The trim removed 3 bases at V and 5 bases at J, leaving 12 bases unmatched.

Material for sequencing was peripheral blood. The genes are TRBV30 and TRBJ2-1; 8 bases align to TRBD2. The receptor's source is a woman aged 45 to 65 with COVID-19, enrolled during active disease. The DNA for the CDR3 is TGTGCCTGGAGCGCGATGAGAGCGGGGGAGGACAATGAGCAGTTCTTC. As protein: CAWSAMRAGEDNEQFF.